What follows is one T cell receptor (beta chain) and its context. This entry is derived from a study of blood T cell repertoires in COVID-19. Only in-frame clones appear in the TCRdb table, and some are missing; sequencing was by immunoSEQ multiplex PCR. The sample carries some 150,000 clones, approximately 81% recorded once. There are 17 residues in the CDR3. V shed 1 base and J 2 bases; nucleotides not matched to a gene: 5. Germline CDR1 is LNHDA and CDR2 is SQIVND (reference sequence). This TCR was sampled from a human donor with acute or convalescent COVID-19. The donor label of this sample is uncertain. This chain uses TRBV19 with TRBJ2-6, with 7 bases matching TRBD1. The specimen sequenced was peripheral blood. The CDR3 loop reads CASSIGTGPAGANVLTF. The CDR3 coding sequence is TGTGCCAGTAGTATAGGGACAGGACCTGCTGGGGCCAACGTCCTGACTTTC.